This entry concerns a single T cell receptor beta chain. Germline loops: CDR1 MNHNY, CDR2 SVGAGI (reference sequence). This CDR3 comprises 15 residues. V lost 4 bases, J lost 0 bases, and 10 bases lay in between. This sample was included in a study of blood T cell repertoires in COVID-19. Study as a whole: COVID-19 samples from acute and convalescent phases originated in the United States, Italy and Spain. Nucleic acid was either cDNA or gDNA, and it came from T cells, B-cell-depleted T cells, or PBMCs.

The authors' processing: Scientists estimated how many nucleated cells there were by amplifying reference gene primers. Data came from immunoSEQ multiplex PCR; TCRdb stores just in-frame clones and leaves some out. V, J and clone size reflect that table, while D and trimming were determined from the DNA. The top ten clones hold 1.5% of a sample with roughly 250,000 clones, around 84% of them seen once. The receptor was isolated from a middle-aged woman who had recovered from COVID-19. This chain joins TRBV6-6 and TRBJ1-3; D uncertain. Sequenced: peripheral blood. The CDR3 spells CASSLGRSSGNTIYF. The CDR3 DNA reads TGTGCCAGCAGTTTGGGCAGAAGCTCTGGAAACACCATATATTTT.